This record covers a single T cell receptor (beta chain). It was at deep level that the assay was run. Some clones are missing from TCRdb's copy, which holds only in-frame ones; the method was immunoSEQ multiplex PCR. The profile shows over 1.5 million clones, around 98% of them singletons. This sample stems from a study of shared clonotypes between healthy human individuals. The CDR3 has 15 amino acids. The V gene's germline CDR1 is SGHRS and CDR2 YFSETQ. J gave up 6 bases and V 0 bases, and 7 bases lay outside the gene matches. Researchers partitioned CD4+ cells into CD45RA+ naive and CD45RA-negative memory subsets.

The sequence came from a man aged 25 to 40 in good health. V and J are TRBV5-1 and TRBJ2-7; 9 nucleotides align to TRBD1. Sequencing input: naive CD4+ T cells sorted from blood. Subset noted: CD45RA+ positively selected. CDR3 nucleotides: TGCGCCAGCAGCTTGGTAGGGACAGGGAGGGGCGAGCAGTACTTC. Translating it yields CASSLVGTGRGEQYF.